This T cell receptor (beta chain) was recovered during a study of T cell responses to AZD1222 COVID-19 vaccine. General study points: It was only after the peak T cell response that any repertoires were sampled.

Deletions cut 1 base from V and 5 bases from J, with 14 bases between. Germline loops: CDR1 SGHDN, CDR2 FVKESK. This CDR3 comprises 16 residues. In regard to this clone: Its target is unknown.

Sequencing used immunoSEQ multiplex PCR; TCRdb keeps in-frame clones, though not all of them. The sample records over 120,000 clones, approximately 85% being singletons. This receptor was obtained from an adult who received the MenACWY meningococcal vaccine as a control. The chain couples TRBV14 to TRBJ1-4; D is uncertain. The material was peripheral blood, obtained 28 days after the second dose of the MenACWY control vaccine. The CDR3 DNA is TGTGCCAGCAGCCAAGGACTTGGCAGTATCAATGAAAAACTGTTTTTT. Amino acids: CASSQGLGSINEKLFF.